The 26 T cell receptor beta chains below come from one sample, sequenced in a study of shared clonotypes between healthy human individuals. Profiled with immunoSEQ multiplex PCR; TCRdb holds only in-frame clones, not every one. The sample yields about 1.1 million clones, more than 75% seen once. The material sequenced was memory CD4+ T cells from PBMCs. Subset denoted: CD45RA-negative fraction. All receptors come from a man younger than 35 in good health. Some clones in this sample may be carry-over from other donors' samples.

The chain joins TRBV19 to TRBJ2-6; 12 bases map to TRBD2. The CDR3 length is 17 residues. J was trimmed by 2 bases and V by 5 bases; bases with no gene match: 4. Germline values: CDR1 LNHDA, CDR2 SQIVND (reference sequence). The CDR3 DNA follows: TGTGCCAGTAGTCGACTAGCGGGAGAGGCTGGGGCCAACGTCCTGACTTTC. It specifies CASSRLAGEAGANVLTF.

The J gene is TRBJ1-3, the V gene TRBV7-9, with D unclear. Germline V CDR1 and CDR2: SEHNR, FQNEAQ (reference sequence). CDR3 length: 13 amino acids. Trimming cost V 5 bases and J 6 bases, with 11 bases left between them. CDR3: CASSLQPENTIYF. CDR3 coding DNA: TGTGCCAGCAGCCTACAGCCCGAAAACACCATATATTTT.

This clone was detected once. A junction boundary mismatches the germline segment, possibly from a read error. The rearrangement uses TRBV27 and TRBJ2-7, with D perhaps matching TRBD1 (6 bases). CDR1 is MNHEY, CDR2 SMNVEV, per germline (reference sequence). CDR3 length: 16 residues. Here the CDR3 reads CASRIQTGLLSCEQYF. The CDR3 region has the DNA TGTGCCAGCAGGATCCAAACAGGGCTACTCTCCTGCGAGCAGTACTTC.

V usage is TRBV5-8 and J usage is TRBJ1-1; 9 bases fit TRBD1. CDR1 is SGHTS, CDR2 YDEGEE, per germline. The V segment lost 5 bases and the J segment 4 bases; nucleotides outside the gene matches: 6. This CDR3 contains 14 residues. The CDR3 protein is CASRRPGQGTEAFF. CDR3 nucleotides: TGTGCCAGCAGACGACCGGGACAGGGCACTGAAGCTTTCTTT.

The V call is TRBV10-1, the J call TRBJ2-2; D is ambiguous. Germline lookup yields CDR1 WNHNN and CDR2 SYGVQD (reference sequence). Deletions cut 2 bases from V and 4 bases from J, with 2 bases between. There are 12 residues in the CDR3. As DNA, the CDR3 is TGCGCCAGCAGTGAGCTCACCGGGGAGCTGTTTTTT. Protein product: CASSELTGELFF.

V usage is TRBV27 and J usage is TRBJ1-2, with D perhaps matching TRBD1 (5 bases). Germline assignment: CDR1 MNHEY and CDR2 SMNVEV (reference sequence). Trimming pared 0 bases from V and 3 bases from J, leaving 17 bases between. This CDR3 spans 17 amino acids. CDR3 sequence reads: CASSLSPGQPGDYGYTF. CDR3 sequence (DNA): TGTGCCAGCAGTTTATCTCCGGGCCAACCGGGGGACTATGGCTACACCTTC.

The J gene is TRBJ1-1, the V gene TRBV4-2; weak D call: TRBD1 (5 bases). The CDR3 contains 13 residues. Between the trimmed V and J ends, which lost 3 bases and 10 bases, there was a span of 15 bases. Germline CDR1 LGHNA, CDR2 YNFKEQ. CDR3 sequence reads: CASSQGPGEIAFF. DNA for the CDR3: TGTGCCAGCAGCCAGGGGCCGGGAGAGATAGCTTTCTTT.

This chain uses TRBV7-2 with TRBJ2-7; 8 bases match TRBD1. Unmatched junction bases numbered 7, after V lost 0 bases and J lost 3 bases. Per germline, CDR1 SGHTA and CDR2 FQGNSA. The CDR3 runs 16 residues. In DNA, the CDR3 is TGTGCCAGCAGCTTAGCGACGGCAGGGGGCCTCTACGAGCAGTACTTC. This encodes CASSLATAGGLYEQYF.

Here the CDR3 DNA reads TGTGCCAGTAGTATCCTGGACAGGGGAAACAATGAGCAGTTCTTC. The encoded protein is CASSILDRGNNEQFF. V gene TRBV19 combines with J gene TRBJ2-1; 9 positions match TRBD1. Germline V gives CDR1 LNHDA, CDR2 SQIVND (reference sequence). The CDR3 length is 15 residues. V shed 3 bases, J shed 5 bases, and the junction held 5 bases outside the gene matches.

The rearrangement uses TRBV5-1 and TRBJ2-1, with unresolved D. Germline V gene sequence: CDR1 SGHRS, CDR2 YFSETQ. Deletions cut 3 bases from V and 4 bases from J, with 17 bases between. This CDR3 spans 16 amino acids. The CDR3 sequence is CASSSEPTSLYNEQFF. CDR3 nucleotide sequence: TGCGCCAGCAGCTCCGAACCCACGAGCCTGTACAATGAGCAGTTCTTC.

V is TRBV5-4 and J is TRBJ1-2; D is unclear. Trimming took 2 bases from V and 2 from J, leaving 13 bases between them. The germline CDR1 and CDR2 sequences are SGHNT and YYREEE (reference sequence). This CDR3 comprises 15 residues. CDR3 amino acids: CASSFQPSINYGYTF. Written as DNA, the CDR3 is TGTGCCAGCAGCTTTCAACCTTCCATAAACTATGGCTACACCTTC.

V gene TRBV28 combines with J gene TRBJ1-1, with TRBD1 matching 7 bases. Unmatched junction bases numbered 6, after V lost 5 bases and J lost 9 bases. The germline CDR1 and CDR2 sequences are MDHEN and SYDVKM. The CDR3 contains 12 residues. CDR3 protein: CASSTRTGKAFF. CDR3 in DNA: TGTGCCAGCAGTACCCGGACAGGAAAAGCTTTCTTT.

The chain has TRBV7-2 and TRBJ1-5; D unclear. CDR1 is SGHTA and CDR2 is FQGNSA in the germline V gene. V was pared by 4 bases and J by 6 bases, with 7 bases between. The CDR3 covers 12 residues. CDR3: CASSSLGQPQHF. In DNA form, the CDR3 reads TGTGCCAGCAGCTCCCTAGGTCAGCCCCAGCATTTT.

The chain has TRBV4-1 and TRBJ1-1; 10 nucleotides agree with TRBD1. Germline V gene sequence: CDR1 MGHRA, CDR2 YSYEKL. V was pared by 3 bases and J by 6 bases, with 10 bases of the junction left unmatched. CDR3 length: 16 amino acids. In DNA, the CDR3 is TGCGCCAGCAGCCACCCGGGACAGGGGATAGGTGCTGAAGCTTTCTTT. It translates to CASSHPGQGIGAEAFF.

The V gene is TRBV19, the J gene TRBJ2-4; 7 nucleotides match TRBD1. CDR3 size: 16 residues. V trimming: 6 bases; J trimming: 0 bases; junction bases outside the gene matches: 8. Germline assignment: CDR1 LNHDA and CDR2 SQIVND (reference sequence). The CDR3 nucleotides read TGTGCCAGTAGCGCTATAACAGGGGTAGCCAAAAACATTCAGTACTTC. Its translation is CASSAITGVAKNIQYF.

CDR3 DNA sequence: TGTGCCAGCAGTCCGCAAAAGGGCACTGAAGCTTTCTTT. As protein: CASSPQKGTEAFF. J is TRBJ1-1 and V is TRBV27; no reliable D call. Deletions cut 5 bases from V and 4 bases from J, with 11 bases between. The germline CDR1 and CDR2 sequences are MNHEY and SMNVEV (reference sequence). The CDR3 consists of 13 residues.

The chain carries TRBV5-1 and TRBJ2-1; 8 positions agree with TRBD2. This CDR3 is 14 amino acids long. V was pared by 4 bases and J by 8 bases, with 8 bases of the junction left unmatched. Germline V gene data show CDR1 as SGHRS and CDR2 as YFSETQ. DNA for the CDR3: TGCGCCAGCAGCCCCCGCGCGGGAGGAGATGAGCAGTTCTTC. This codes for CASSPRAGGDEQFF.

The J gene is TRBJ1-1, the V gene TRBV25-1; no firm D call. V was clipped by 3 bases and J by 9 bases, with 11 bases between them. The V gene's germline CDR1 is MGHDK and CDR2 SYGVNS. CDR3 length: 12 residues. This CDR3 is CASSDFVGQAFF. DNA for the CDR3: TGTGCCAGCAGTGATTTCGTAGGGCAAGCTTTCTTT.

The rearrangement uses TRBV4-1 and TRBJ1-4; D gene unclear. Germline loops: CDR1 MGHRA, CDR2 YSYEKL. This CDR3 spans 14 amino acids. Trimming took 2 bases from V and 5 from J, leaving 9 bases between them. The CDR3: CASSQLDANEKLFF. DNA of the CDR3: TGCGCCAGCAGCCAACTGGACGCCAATGAAAAACTGTTTTTT.

The rearrangement links TRBV5-1 to TRBJ2-1; 11 bases are shared with TRBD2. Trimming cost V 0 bases and J 8 bases; bases outside gene matches: 4. This CDR3 has 15 residues. Germline values: CDR1 SGHRS, CDR2 YFSETQ. CDR3 sequence (DNA): TGCGCCAGCAGCTTGGTAGCGGGAGGGTTCGATGAGCAGTTCTTC. Translation gives CASSLVAGGFDEQFF.

CDR3 sequence: CASSVEGLADNEQFF. The CDR3 DNA reads as TGTGCCAGCAGCGTAGAGGGACTAGCGGATAATGAGCAGTTCTTC. J is TRBJ2-1 and V is TRBV9; 11 bases match TRBD2. The length of the CDR3 is 15 residues. The V and J ends lost 0 bases and 7 bases, in that order; junction bases with no gene match: 3. Germline V lookup: CDR1 SGDLS, CDR2 YYNGEE.

The J gene is TRBJ1-1, the V gene TRBV30; 7 nucleotides align to TRBD1. This CDR3 spans 15 amino acids. V lost 5 bases to trimming and J lost 1 base; unmatched junction nucleotides: 10. The V gene's germline CDR1 is GTSNPN and CDR2 SVGIG (reference sequence). The CDR3 nucleotides are TGTGCCTGGCAGGGGGGGCGTGTGGGGAACACTGAAGCTTTCTTT. Translated, it gives CAWQGGRVGNTEAFF.

This clone was observed a handful of times. The CDR3 protein is CASSDSRNQETQYF. The DNA for the CDR3 is TGTGCCAGCAGTGACAGCCGGAACCAAGAGACCCAGTACTTC. The rearrangement uses TRBV25-1 and TRBJ2-5; D remains ambiguous. The CDR3 length is 14 residues. The V gene lost 3 bases and the J gene lost 0 bases, with 8 bases spanning the gap. From germline, CDR1 is MGHDK and CDR2 SYGVNS.

The chain couples TRBV27 to TRBJ2-1, with D uncertain. CDR3 size: 14 residues. The germline gives CDR1 MNHEY, CDR2 SMNVEV (reference sequence). Trimming stripped 6 bases from V and 3 bases from J, with 12 bases between. The CDR3 region has the DNA TGTGCCAGCAGAAGGGCAGGCTTCTACAATGAGCAGTTCTTC. Residues: CASRRAGFYNEQFF.

The chain joins TRBV7-2 to TRBJ1-3, with D possibly matching TRBD1 (6 bases). Germline loops: CDR1 SGHTA, CDR2 FQGNSA. This CDR3 is 15 amino acids long. Trimming pared 5 bases from V and 4 bases from J, leaving 15 bases between. In DNA, the CDR3 is TGTGCCAGCAGCCGAACAGGGACCTTAGGAAACACCATATATTTT. It yields the protein CASSRTGTLGNTIYF. Complete variable domain (other parts from reference TRBV7-2 and TRBJ1-3): GAGVSQSPSNKVTEKGKDVELRCDPISGHTALYWYRQSLGQGLEFLIYFQGNSAPDKSGLPSDRFSAERTGGSVSTLTIQRTQQEDSAVYLCASSRTGTLGNTIYFGEGSWLTVV.

The CDR3 spells CATSYGQATDTQYF. DNA for the CDR3: TGTGCCACCAGCTACGGCCAGGCCACAGATACGCAGTATTTT. The chain employs TRBV15 and TRBJ2-3; no firm D call. There are 14 residues in the CDR3. The germline V and J ends were trimmed by 5 bases and 2 bases, with 11 bases remaining between them. Germline CDR1 and CDR2: LNHNV and YYDKDF (reference sequence). Full variable domain (rest looked up from reference TRBV15 and TRBJ2-3): DAMVIQNPRYQVTQFGKPVTLSCSQTLNHNVMYWYQQKSSQAPKLLFHYYDKDFNNEADTPDNFQSRRPNTSFCFLDIRSPGLGDTAMYLCATSYGQATDTQYFGPGTRLTVL.